The clone carrying this TCR beta chain was found a few times. Antigen unknown. Germline CDR1 SGHRS, CDR2 YFSETQ. With 4 bases removed from V and 5 bases from J, the gap between germline ends came to 19 bases. The CDR3 extends over 15 amino acids. This entry is derived from a study of T cell responses to AZD1222 COVID-19 vaccine. Study at large: Analysis merged second doses at about 4 or about 12 weeks. Study-level points and caveats: Vaccination with two AZD1222 doses was followed by a rise in Spike-specific TCR breadth and depth. There were mostly white British donors and more females than males, and clonal diversity was possibly underestimated. At baseline, seropositivity was found in only a handful of AZD1222 recipients.

TCRdb's table, derived via immunoSEQ multiplex PCR, lists solely in-frame clones and lacks some. The data hold around 130,000 clones, with 88% observed a single time. This rearrangement joins TRBV5-1 to TRBJ2-7, with a possible D match to TRBD1 (5 bases). Here the sequenced sample was peripheral blood, taken on day 0 of AZD1222 vaccination. This clonotype originated in an adult in good health. The CDR3 loop reads CASSRRRAGSHEQYF. DNA of the CDR3: TGCGCCAGCAGCAGGAGACGTGCAGGGTCCCACGAGCAGTACTTC.